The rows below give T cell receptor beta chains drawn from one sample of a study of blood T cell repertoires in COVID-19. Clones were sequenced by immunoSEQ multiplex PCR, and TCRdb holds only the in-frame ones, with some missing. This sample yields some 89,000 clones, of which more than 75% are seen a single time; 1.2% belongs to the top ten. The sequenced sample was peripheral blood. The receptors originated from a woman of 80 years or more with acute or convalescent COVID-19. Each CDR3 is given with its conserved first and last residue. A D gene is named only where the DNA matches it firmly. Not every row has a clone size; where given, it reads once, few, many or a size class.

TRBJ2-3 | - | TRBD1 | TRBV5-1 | TGCGCCAGCAGCGCCGGGACAGGGGGCACAGATACGCAGTATTTT | CASSAGTGGTDTQYF
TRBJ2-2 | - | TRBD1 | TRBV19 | TGTGCCAGTGACAGGGGGCTTCCCGGGGAGCTGTTTTTT | CASDRGLPGELFF
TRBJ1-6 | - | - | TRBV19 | TGTGCCAGTAGTACCTCCGGGGAGTTAAATTCACCCCTCCACTTT | CASSTSGELNSPLHF
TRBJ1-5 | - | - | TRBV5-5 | TGTGCCAGCAGCTTGGACAGCTATCAGCCCCAGCATTTT | CASSLDSYQPQHF
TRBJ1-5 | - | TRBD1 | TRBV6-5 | TGTGCCAGCTCCGATACTGACAGGGCTCCCCAGCATTTT | CASSDTDRAPQHF
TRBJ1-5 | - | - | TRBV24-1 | TGTGCCACCAGTGGAGTGGGCCGGAGCAATCAGCCCCAGCATTTT | CATSGVGRSNQPQHF
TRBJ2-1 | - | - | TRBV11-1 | TGTGCCAGCAGCCGCGACGGACAGTGGAATGAGCAGTTCTTC | CASSRDGQWNEQFF
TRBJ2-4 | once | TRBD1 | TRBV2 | TGTGCCAGCAGTCCCGGGACAGGGCAAAACATTCAGTACTTC | CASSPGTGQNIQYF
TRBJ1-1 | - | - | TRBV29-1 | TGCAGCGTTGAATCTCCTTTTGAAGCTTTCTTT | CSVESPFEAFF
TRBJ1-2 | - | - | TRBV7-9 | TGTGCCAGCAGCTCAGGGACAATAGCTAACTATGGCTACACCTTC | CASSSGTIANYGYTF
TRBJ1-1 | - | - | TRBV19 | TGTGCCAGTAGTATAGTCCGGGACACTGAAGCTTTCTTT | CASSIVRDTEAFF
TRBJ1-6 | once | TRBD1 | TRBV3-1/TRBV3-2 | TGTGCCAGCAGCCATGCGGGACAGCTGGCCCGAAATTCACCCCTCCACTTT | CASSHAGQLARNSPLHF
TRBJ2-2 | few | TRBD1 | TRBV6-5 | TGTGCCAGCAGTCGAACGACAGGGTCCCCCGGGGAGCTGTTTTTT | CASSRTTGSPGELFF
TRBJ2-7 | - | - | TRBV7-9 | TGTGCCAGCAGCTTTACAGGGACCGAGCAGTACTTC | CASSFTGTEQYF
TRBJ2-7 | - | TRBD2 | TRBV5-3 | TGTGCCAGAAGCGCTACAGGGACTAGCGGGGGGTACGAGCAGTACTTC | CARSATGTSGGYEQYF
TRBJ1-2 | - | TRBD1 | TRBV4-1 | TGCGCCAGCAGCCAAGATGAGGGGGCCGGCTATGGCTACACCTTC | CASSQDEGAGYGYTF
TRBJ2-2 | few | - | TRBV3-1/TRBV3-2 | TGTGCCAGCAGCCAATTCAGCACCGGGGAGCTGTTTTTT | CASSQFSTGELFF
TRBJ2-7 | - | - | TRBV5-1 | TGCGCCAGCAGCTTGGAACCAGGGGGGTCCTACGAGCAGTACTTC | CASSLEPGGSYEQYF
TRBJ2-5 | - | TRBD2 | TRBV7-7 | TGTGCTAGCAGCTTTTGGACTAGCGGGAATGGAGAGACCCAGTACTTC | CASSFWTSGNGETQYF
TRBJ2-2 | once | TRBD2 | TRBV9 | TGTGCCAGCAGCGTAGCTCCAGCGGGAGGATCCGGGGAGCTGTTTTTT | CASSVAPAGGSGELFF
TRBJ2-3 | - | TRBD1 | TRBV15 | TGTGCCACCAGCAGAGATCCCACCCAGGGGCAGGGGGTATCAGATACGCAGTATTTT | CATSRDPTQGQGVSDTQYF
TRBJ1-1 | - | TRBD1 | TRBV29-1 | TGCAGCGTCTGGACAGGAATGAACACTGAAGCTTTCTTT | CSVWTGMNTEAFF
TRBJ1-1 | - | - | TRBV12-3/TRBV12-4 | TGTGCCAGCAGTTCAACCGGGTCTATAGAAGCTTTCTTT | CASSSTGSIEAFF
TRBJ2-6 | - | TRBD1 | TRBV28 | TGTGCCAGCAGATCTGACAGGGGGCTTAATTCTGGGGCCAACGTCCTGACTTTC | CASRSDRGLNSGANVLTF
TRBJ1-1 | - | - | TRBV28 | TGTGCCAGCAGCCCCCACCAGGGGCTGAACACTGAAGCTTTCTTT | CASSPHQGLNTEAFF
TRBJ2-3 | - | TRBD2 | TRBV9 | TGTGCCAGCAGCGTACCTGCGACTAGCGGGGGGCAAACTAGCACAGATACGCAGTATTTT | CASSVPATSGGQTSTDTQYF
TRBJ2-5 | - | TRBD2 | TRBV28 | TGTGCCAGCAGTTCTACCGTAGCGGGAGTAGAGACCCAGTACTTC | CASSSTVAGVETQYF
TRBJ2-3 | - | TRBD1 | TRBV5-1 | TGCGCCAGCAGCCTGACAGGGGGCTTTACAGATACGCAGTATTTT | CASSLTGGFTDTQYF
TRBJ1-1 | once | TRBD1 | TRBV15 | TGTGCCACCAGCAGAGTTCCCTCTGACAGGGCCACTGAAGCTTTCTTT | CATSRVPSDRATEAFF
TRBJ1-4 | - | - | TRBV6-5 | TGTGCCAGCAGTTACTCAGGGGGACCCGTGGGAGAAAAACTGTTTTTT | CASSYSGGPVGEKLFF
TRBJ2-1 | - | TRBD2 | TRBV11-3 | TGTGCCAGCAGCTTGGACGCGGGGGACAATGAGCAGTTCTTC | CASSLDAGDNEQFF
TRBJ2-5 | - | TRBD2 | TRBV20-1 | TGCAGTGCTAGTCCCGGGGGGGGAGGAGAGACCCAGTACTTC | CSASPGGGGETQYF
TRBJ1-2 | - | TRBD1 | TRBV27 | TGTGCCAGCAGTTCCTGGGACAGAAGGGGCTACACCTTC | CASSSWDRRGYTF
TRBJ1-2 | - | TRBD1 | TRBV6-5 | TGTGCCAGCACCGACAGGGACTATGGCTACACCTTC | CASTDRDYGYTF
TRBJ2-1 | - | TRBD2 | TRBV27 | TGTGCCAGCCGGAGCGGGAGTGTCTCCTACAATGAGCAGTTCTTC | CASRSGSVSYNEQFF